These 32 T cell receptor beta chains share one sample of origin, sequenced in a study of vaccination effects on CD4 cells after COVID-19. Sequencing was performed with immunoSEQ multiplex PCR; in TCRdb, only in-frame clones are kept and a portion is missing. Among tens of thousands of clones, 60% to 80% were seen once, and the ten largest hold about 4%. Using viral peptide pools, the ViraFEST assay grew out antigen-specific CD4+ T cells prior to sequencing. With about ten days of culture completed, CD4+ T cells were isolated. The study found no prior SARS-CoV-2 infection in the vaccine recipients, who tested negative for nucleocapsid antibodies. What these receptors recognize is not known. Material: CD4+ T cells from PBMCs cultured with HCoV-OC43 spike peptides, obtained before COVID-19 vaccination. Subset here: HCoV-OC43 spike overlapping peptide pool stimulation. These receptors came from a human donor who received a COVID-19 vaccine.

The chain couples TRBV6-1 to TRBJ2-7, with D possibly TRBD1 on 6 matching bases. The CDR3 contains 14 residues. CDR1 and CDR2 (germline): MNHNS, SASEGT. V lost 2 bases and J 6 bases, leaving 14 bases between the germline ends. The DNA for the CDR3 is TGTGCCAGCAGTGAACAGGGGACCTCGATCGAGCAGTACGTC. This codes for CASSEQGTSIEQYV.

The chain combines TRBV29-1 with TRBJ2-3; no clear D gene. V lost 1 base to trimming and J lost 2 bases, with 7 bases between them. In germline, CDR1 is SQVTM, CDR2 ANQGSEA. This CDR3 spans 13 amino acids. DNA of the CDR3: TGCAGCGTTGAAGGTACGTCCACAGATACGCAGTATTTT. Its protein is CSVEGTSTDTQYF.

The chain employs TRBV5-6 and TRBJ1-1; TRBD1 is a possible D gene (6 bases). This CDR3 comprises 16 residues. V was shortened by 0 bases and J by 1 base, with 13 bases between the two germline ends. CDR1 is SGHDT and CDR2 is YYEEEE in the germline V gene. For the CDR3, the DNA is TGTGCCAGCAGCTTGGGTCCCGACAGGTGGAACACTGAAGCTTTCTTT. Its translation is CASSLGPDRWNTEAFF.

This clone was picked up a small number of times. The rearrangement uses TRBV5-1 and TRBJ1-4; no reliable D call. Germline-derived CDR1 and CDR2 are SGHRS and YFSETQ. CDR3 length equals 14 residues. The V end lost 3 bases, the J end lost 3 bases, and 9 bases lay between the germline ends. The CDR3 DNA is TGCGCCAGCAGCTCTCCGGTGGCTAATGAAAAACTGTTTTTT. Encoded protein: CASSSPVANEKLFF.

This chain uses TRBV30 with TRBJ2-2, with a possible D match to TRBD1 (6 bases). There are 13 residues in the CDR3. With 0 bases removed from V and 4 bases from J, the gap between germline ends came to 6 bases. Germline V gives CDR1 GTSNPN, CDR2 SVGIG (reference sequence). This chain's CDR3 is CAWSVQGTGELFF. In nucleotides, the CDR3 is TGTGCCTGGAGTGTACAGGGCACCGGGGAGCTGTTTTTT.

This rearrangement joins TRBV5-4 to TRBJ1-1; 10 bases agree with TRBD1. Germline trimming cut 0 bases from V and 5 bases from J; bases unmatched to any gene: 7. Germline CDR1 is SGHNT and CDR2 is YYREEE (reference sequence). The CDR3 has 16 amino acids. CDR3 nucleotides: TGTGCCAGCAGCTTGGGACAGGGGGCGGGTGTGACTGAAGCTTTCTTT. This encodes CASSLGQGAGVTEAFF. Using reference TRBV5-4 and TRBJ1-1 for the parts outside the CDR3, the full variable domain is ETGVTQSPTHLIKTRGQQVTLRCSSQSGHNTVSWYQQALGQGPQFIFQYYREEENGRGNFPPRFSGLQFPNYSSELNVNALELDDSALYLCASSLGQGAGVTEAFFGQGTRLTVV.

The rearrangement joins TRBV7-2 to TRBJ2-2; 9 positions match TRBD1. CDR1 SGHTA and CDR2 FQGNSA come from the germline V gene. Trimming cost V 2 bases and J 6 bases; bases outside gene matches: 16. The CDR3 is 19 amino acids. In DNA, the CDR3 is TGTGCCAGCAGCTTAATCCGGCCCGGACAGGGGTGGCAAGCCGGGGAGCTGTTTTTT. Its protein product is CASSLIRPGQGWQAGELFF.

This chain uses TRBV5-6 with TRBJ2-7; no definite D call. The CDR3 is 15 residues long. V was trimmed by 0 bases and J by 0 bases, leaving 10 bases between them. The germline CDR1 and CDR2 sequences are SGHDT and YYEEEE. CDR3 residues: CASSLVDANSYEQYV. CDR3 nucleotides: TGTGCCAGCAGCTTGGTTGACGCCAACTCCTACGAGCAGTACGTC.

The chain links TRBV9 to TRBJ1-2, with TRBD1 as a possible D gene (5 bases). V was trimmed by 0 bases and J by 8 bases, leaving 8 bases between them. There are 12 residues in the CDR3. CDR1 is SGDLS, CDR2 YYNGEE, per germline. The CDR3 region has the DNA TGTGCCAGCAGCGTAGGGGGGGGAGGCTACACCTTC. This encodes CASSVGGGGYTF. The full variable domain, with the rest looked up from reference TRBV9 and TRBJ1-2, is DSGVTQTPKHLITATGQRVTLRCSPRSGDLSVYWYQQSLDQGLQFLIQYYNGEERAKGNILERFSAQQFPDLHSELNLSSLELGDSALYFCASSVGGGGYTFGSGTRLTVV.

This sequence joins TRBV4-3 and TRBJ1-2; perhaps TRBD1 as D (6 bases). Trimming cost V 1 base and J 4 bases, with 13 bases left between them. The CDR3 has 15 residues. CDR1 and CDR2 (germline): LGHNA, YSLEER. The CDR3 nucleotides read TGCGCCAGCAGCCAAGTCTTATTAGGGGGCTATGGCTACACCTTC. It codes for CASSQVLLGGYGYTF.

The rearrangement uses TRBV18 and TRBJ1-5, with 9 bases matching TRBD1. V trimming: 4 bases; J trimming: 5 bases; junction bases outside the gene matches: 6. The germline CDR1 and CDR2 sequences are KGHSH and LQKENI. The CDR3 totals 15 residues. The CDR3 sequence is CASSLGTGSDQPQHF. For the CDR3, the DNA is TGTGCCAGCTCACTCGGGACAGGGAGCGATCAGCCCCAGCATTTT.

The chain joins TRBV6-5 to TRBJ1-5; D remains unclear. V lost 7 bases and J 6 bases, leaving 13 bases between the germline ends. This CDR3 is built from 13 residues. The germline V gene has CDR1 MNHEY and CDR2 SVGAGI. This CDR3 reads CASTTRHGQPQHF. The DNA of the CDR3 is TGTGCCAGCACCACGAGACACGGTCAGCCCCAGCATTTT.

The chain is built from TRBV11-2 and TRBJ1-2; D is possibly TRBD1 (5 bases). The CDR3 covers 14 residues. V shed 2 bases and J shed 4 bases, with 11 bases lying between them. Germline CDR1 reads SGHAT; CDR2 reads FQNNGV. The CDR3 reads CASSLLGRGYGYTF. The CDR3 coding sequence is TGTGCCAGCAGCTTACTAGGGAGGGGCTATGGCTACACCTTC.

The gene calls are TRBV5-1 and TRBJ2-3; 7 bases line up with TRBD1. CDR1 and CDR2 (germline): SGHRS, YFSETQ. The CDR3 is 14 amino acids. J lost 4 bases, V lost 4 bases, and 6 bases had no gene match. CDR3 DNA: TGCGCCAGCAGCCTCACAACAGGGGCAGATACGCAGTATTTT. It encodes CASSLTTGADTQYF.

This clone is a singleton in its sample. This chain connects TRBV14 to TRBJ2-3; no clear D gene. This CDR3 is 13 amino acids long. Germline V gene sequence: CDR1 SGHDN, CDR2 FVKESK. Trimming took off 1 base at V and 5 bases at J, with 7 bases between the two ends. The DNA for the CDR3 is TGTGCCAGCAGCCAAGCTACCGGAGATACGCAGTATTTT. This codes for CASSQATGDTQYF.

This sequence joins TRBV5-1 and TRBJ2-1, with a weak D call TRBD2 (7 bases). CDR3 size: 15 residues. V was clipped by 0 bases and J by 4 bases, with 11 bases between them. Germline-derived CDR1 and CDR2 are SGHRS and YFSETQ. CDR3 sequence reads: CASSLERGGYNEQFF. The CDR3 nucleotides are TGCGCCAGCAGCTTGGAAAGGGGGGGTTACAATGAGCAGTTCTTC.

This chain links TRBV5-1 with TRBJ2-6; 9 nucleotides align to TRBD1. Trimming removed 0 bases from V and 4 bases from J; junction bases left unmatched: 5. CDR3 size: 17 residues. Germline CDR1 and CDR2: SGHRS and YFSETQ. The CDR3 loop reads CASSLDRGLAGANVLTF. DNA of the CDR3: TGCGCCAGCAGCTTGGACAGGGGGCTAGCCGGGGCCAACGTCCTGACTTTC.

This chain uses TRBV9 with TRBJ2-1; 8 bases are a match to TRBD2. This CDR3 region has 15 residues. CDR1 and CDR2 (germline): SGDLS, YYNGEE. V lost 0 bases to trimming and J lost 8 bases; unmatched junction nucleotides: 7. The CDR3 sequence is CASSVDPGLVYEQFF. As DNA, the CDR3 is TGTGCCAGCAGCGTAGACCCGGGACTAGTATATGAGCAGTTCTTC.

The chain uses TRBV11-3 and TRBJ2-2; D gene ambiguous. The CDR3 is 15 amino acids. Trimming took off 0 bases at V and 3 bases at J, with 8 bases between the two ends. In germline, CDR1 is SGHNT, CDR2 YENEEA. This CDR3 reads CASSLDTQYTGELFF. The CDR3 DNA reads TGTGCCAGCAGCTTAGATACCCAATACACCGGGGAGCTGTTTTTT.

This clone was recorded a few times. The CDR3: CASSLDPGTSGLFF. In nucleotides, the CDR3 is TGTGCCAGCAGCTTAGACCCCGGGACGTCGGGGCTGTTTTTT. The chain employs TRBV11-2 and TRBJ2-2; D is perhaps TRBD1 or TRBD2 (5 bases each). Trimming removed 0 bases at V and 13 bases at J, with 15 bases between. There are 14 residues in the CDR3. CDR1 is SGHAT and CDR2 is FQNNGV in the germline V gene.

The chain employs TRBV18 and TRBJ1-1; D call uncertain. Trimming pared 5 bases from V and 0 bases from J, leaving 4 bases between. Germline V lookup: CDR1 KGHSH, CDR2 LQKENI. The CDR3 covers 12 residues. CDR3 region: CASSFVNTEAFF. Written as DNA, the CDR3 is TGTGCCAGCTCATTTGTGAACACTGAAGCTTTCTTT.

The chain recombines TRBV19 with TRBJ2-2; D is undetermined. The CDR3 is made up of 14 amino acids. The ends were cut back, 6 bases at V and 6 bases at J, with 14 bases in the middle. Germline-derived CDR1 and CDR2 are LNHDA and SQIVND (reference sequence). Here the CDR3 DNA reads TGTGCCAGTAGCCGACGGTGGGATTCCGGGGAGCTGTTTTTT. Protein sequence: CASSRRWDSGELFF.

This clone has just one count. The chain joins TRBV7-2 to TRBJ1-4, with a possible D match to TRBD1 (6 bases). Germline CDR1 is SGHTA and CDR2 is FQGNSA. CDR3 length: 17 amino acids. V gave up 1 base and J gave up 0 bases, with 12 bases separating them. For the CDR3, the DNA is TGTGCCAGCAGCTTAGATGTAGGGGGTTCAACTAATGAAAAACTGTTTTTT. Amino acids: CASSLDVGGSTNEKLFF.

This CDR3 is CASSISGGAYGEQFF. CDR3 DNA: TGCGCCAGCAGCATTAGCGGGGGGGCCTACGGTGAGCAGTTCTTC. J is TRBJ2-1 and V is TRBV5-1; 11 nucleotides align to TRBD2. The germline gives CDR1 SGHRS, CDR2 YFSETQ. Trimming at V came to 4 bases and at J to 9 bases, leaving 9 bases not matched to a gene. The CDR3 is 15 residues long.

CDR3 DNA sequence: TGTGCCAGCTCACCCTCCGGCCAACTAGACTATGGCTACACCTTC. As protein: CASSPSGQLDYGYTF. V gene TRBV18 combines with J gene TRBJ1-2; D uncertain. The CDR3 runs to 15 residues. Trimming took off 3 bases at V and 3 bases at J, with 14 bases between the two ends. In germline, CDR1 is KGHSH, CDR2 LQKENI.

This clone has a handful of counts. The rearrangement joins TRBV2 to TRBJ2-1; D tentatively reads TRBD1 or TRBD2 (6 bases each). The CDR3 is made up of 14 amino acids. V lost 10 bases, J lost 3 bases, and 16 bases lay in between. The germline V gene encodes CDR1 SNHLY and CDR2 FYNNEI. CDR3 sequence (DNA): TGTGCCACCCGGGGGACAACACACTACAATGAGCAGTTCTTC. This codes for CATRGTTHYNEQFF.

The chain has TRBV5-1 and TRBJ2-7, with D possibly being TRBD2 (5 bases). The CDR3 consists of 17 residues. Per germline, CDR1 SGHRS and CDR2 YFSETQ. The V end was cut by 0 bases, the J end by 7 bases, with 23 bases between. This chain's CDR3 is CASSLGPPHQPPGEQYV. CDR3 nucleotide sequence: TGCGCCAGCAGCTTGGGTCCGCCCCACCAACCCCCGGGAGAGCAGTACGTC.

The chain has TRBV6-2 or TRBV6-3 and TRBJ1-4, with TRBD1 as a possible D gene (6 bases). V shed 5 bases and J shed 1 base, with 11 bases lying between them. CDR3 length: 15 residues. Germline CDR1 MNHEY, CDR2 SVGEGT. The CDR3 nucleotides read TGTGCCAGCAGTAAACAGGGATTAACTAATGAAAAACTGTTTTTT. This encodes CASSKQGLTNEKLFF.

V is TRBV10-1 and J is TRBJ1-1, with TRBD1 matching 7 bases. In germline, CDR1 is WNHNN, CDR2 SYGVQD (reference sequence). This CDR3 contains 15 residues. V lost 0 bases and J lost 6; bases outside the gene matches: 7. In DNA, the CDR3 is TGCGCCAGCAGTGAGTCCGGCAGGGGGGGGTCTGAAGCTTTCTTT. It encodes CASSESGRGGSEAFF.

Concerning this clone itself: One end of the junction varies from germline; a read error may be responsible. The chain joins TRBV24-1 to TRBJ2-1; 8 bases are a match to TRBD1. Germline CDR1 is KGHDR and CDR2 is SFDVKD. The CDR3 runs 15 residues. The CDR3 spells CATSDYRGMYNEQFF. In nucleotides, the CDR3 is TGTGCCACCAGCGATTACAGGGGGATGTACAATGAGCAGTTCTTC.

The rearrangement uses TRBV5-1 and TRBJ2-2; 7 nucleotides align to TRBD1. Trimming removed 0 bases from V and 2 bases from J; junction bases left unmatched: 4. Germline lookup yields CDR1 SGHRS and CDR2 YFSETQ. This CDR3 comprises 16 residues. CDR3 region: CASSLGIGGNTGELFF. In DNA form, the CDR3 reads TGCGCCAGCAGCTTGGGAATAGGGGGCAACACCGGGGAGCTGTTTTTT.

The V call is TRBV30, the J call TRBJ1-3; TRBD1 might be the D (5 bases). CDR1 and CDR2 (germline): GTSNPN, SVGIG (reference sequence). V gave up 4 bases and J gave up 4 bases, with 8 bases separating them. This CDR3 has 12 amino acids. CDR3 protein: CAWTRAGNTIYF. In nucleotides, the CDR3 is TGTGCCTGGACCAGGGCGGGAAACACCATATATTTT. The full variable domain, rest sourced from reference TRBV30 and TRBJ1-3, is SQTIHQWPATLVQPVGSPLSLECTVEGTSNPNLYWYRQAAGRGLQLLFYSVGIGQISSEVPQNLSASRPQDRQFILSSKKLLLSDSGFYLCAWTRAGNTIYFGEGSWLTVV.